This TCR beta chain was recorded in a study of technical replicates of blood from a few donors (dated 2017 in TCRdb). As concerns this clone: What antigen it recognizes has not been identified. No per-base quality is available; no much larger clone lies one base away.

Reading from cysteine to phenylalanine, the CDR3 counts 14 amino acids. The entry retains the CDR3 DNA only, 42 bases that are in frame from base 1. The germline V and J ends show losses of 3 bases and 0 bases respectively, and no gene match explains 2 bases of the junction. CDR1 and CDR2, per the germline V gene (reference sequence), are SGHNT and YYREEE. Library preparation employed the immunoSEQ multiplex PCR assay. The clones in this table, taken by TCRdb from immuneACCESS, are in-frame only. Not every clone is retained; where verified, under half of the shortfall comes from an unresolved V gene, and the cause of the rest is unknown. In all, the sample holds 56,000 or so clones, and over 85% of those were seen once. Less than 4.5% of the sample lies in the top ten.

The chain employs TRBV5-4 and TRBJ2-7; 8 junctional bases match TRBD1. The sequenced sample was PBMCs. The TCR originated in a human donor in good health. Some clones in this sample may be carry-over from other donors' samples. The DNA is as follows: TGTGCCAGCAGCTGGGACAGGACCTCCTACGAGCAGTACTTC. This translates into CASSWDRTSYEQYF.